One sample yielded the 28 T cell receptor beta chains listed below, sequenced in a study of T cell responses to AZD1222 COVID-19 vaccine. Profiling relied on immunoSEQ multiplex PCR, and the TCRdb table lists in-frame clones only, not all of them. This sample has 95,000 to 110,000 clones, with around 90% found just once. The specimen was peripheral blood, collected on day 0 of AZD1222 vaccination. All receptors come from an adult in good health.

The V gene is TRBV19, the J gene TRBJ1-2; 8 bases line up with TRBD1. Germline values: CDR1 LNHDA, CDR2 SQIVND (reference sequence). This CDR3 spans 15 amino acids. With V trimmed by 1 base and J by 3 bases, 4 bases remained unmatched. CDR3 bases: TGTGCCAGTAGTATAGCCGTGACAGGGGACTATGGCTACACCTTC. Its translation: CASSIAVTGDYGYTF.

The V and J genes are TRBV7-9 and TRBJ2-7, with TRBD2 identical over 10 bases. Per the germline V gene, CDR1 is SEHNR and CDR2 is FQNEAQ (reference sequence). V gave up 3 bases and J gave up 5 bases; unmatched junction bases: 7. This CDR3 comprises 15 residues. The chain's CDR3 is CASSFPGLAFDEQYF. Here the CDR3 DNA reads TGTGCCAGCAGCTTTCCGGGACTAGCGTTCGACGAGCAGTACTTC.

This clone was seen only a few times. The chain carries TRBV5-5 and TRBJ2-1, with unresolved D. Germline V gene lookup returns CDR1 SGHKS and CDR2 YYEKEE (reference sequence). With 4 bases removed from V and 6 bases from J, the gap between germline ends came to 14 bases. The CDR3 totals 14 residues. The CDR3 here is CASSPRQAGNEQFF. The DNA of the CDR3 is TGTGCCAGCAGCCCACGACAAGCTGGCAATGAGCAGTTCTTC.

This chain links TRBV28 with TRBJ1-5, with 8 bases lining up with TRBD1. The CDR3 sequence is 18 residues long. The V gene's germline CDR1 is MDHEN and CDR2 SYDVKM. Germline trimming cut 1 base from V and 9 bases from J; bases unmatched to any gene: 17. CDR3 in amino acids: CASSLFGLVRDRLGPQHF. In DNA form, the CDR3 reads TGTGCCAGCAGTTTATTTGGGCTTGTACGGGACAGGCTCGGGCCCCAGCATTTT. The full variable domain, its missing parts supplied by reference TRBV28 and TRBJ1-5, is DVKVTQSSRYLVKRTGEKVFLECVQDMDHENMFWYRQDPGLGLRLIYFSYDVKMKEKGDIPEGYSVSREKKERFSLILESASTNQTSMYLCASSLFGLVRDRLGPQHFGDGTRLSIL.

The chain recombines TRBV4-1 with TRBJ2-1, with 9 bases that match TRBD2. The germline CDR1 and CDR2 sequences are MGHRA and YSYEKL. The CDR3 is 17 residues long. V dropped 3 bases and J dropped 7; count of bases not matched to a gene: 13. The CDR3 coding sequence is TGCGCCAGCAGCCAGGGGCTAGCGGGACGCCGGGGGAATGAGCAGTTCTTC. It yields the protein CASSQGLAGRRGNEQFF.

The CDR3 coding sequence is TGTGCCAGCAGCTTAGATAGCGCCCCTGGGGCCTACAATGAGCAGTTCTTC. Translating gives CASSLDSAPGAYNEQFF. The rearrangement links TRBV7-2 to TRBJ2-1; a possible D gene is TRBD2 (5 bases). V gave up 1 base and J gave up 2 bases, with 15 bases separating them. CDR1 SGHTA and CDR2 FQGNSA come from the germline V gene. The CDR3 is 17 residues long.

CDR3 DNA: TGTGCCAGCAGCCCTCCTGGACAGGGCGAAAATGAAAAACTGTTTTTT. It yields the protein CASSPPGQGENEKLFF. The gene calls are TRBV11-1 and TRBJ1-4, with 8 bases lining up with TRBD1. The CDR3 runs 16 residues. CDR1 SGHAT and CDR2 FQDESV come from the germline V gene (reference sequence). J lost 5 bases, V lost 5 bases, and 10 bases had no gene match.

The rearrangement joins TRBV5-1 to TRBJ1-1; 7 bases are a match to TRBD1. Trimming took 0 bases from V and 4 from J; bases not matched to a gene: 9. The CDR3 has 16 amino acids. Germline assignment: CDR1 SGHRS and CDR2 YFSETQ. Here the CDR3 DNA reads TGCGCCAGCAGCTTGGCGGAGGGGGCTTTAGTCACTGAAGCTTTCTTT. Translation: CASSLAEGALVTEAFF.

V is TRBV6-1 and J is TRBJ2-4; D is uncertain. The CDR3 extends over 18 amino acids. Germline assignment: CDR1 MNHNS and CDR2 SASEGT. The V end lost 3 bases, the J end lost 3 bases, and 21 bases lay between the germline ends. The CDR3 here is CASSERPRQTGGKNIQYF. The CDR3 DNA sequence: TGTGCCAGCAGTGAGCGCCCTCGACAAACTGGTGGCAAAAACATTCAGTACTTC.

This chain uses TRBV19 with TRBJ1-1, with D uncertain. Germline CDR1 is LNHDA and CDR2 is SQIVND (reference sequence). CDR3 length: 13 amino acids. The germline V and J ends were trimmed by 3 bases and 1 base, with 6 bases remaining between them. The CDR3 spells CASSILENTEAFF. Here the CDR3 DNA reads TGTGCCAGTAGTATTTTGGAGAACACTGAAGCTTTCTTT.

The J gene is TRBJ2-5, the V gene TRBV11-3, with D perhaps TRBD1 or TRBD2 (5 bases each). Trimming took 1 base from V and 1 from J, leaving 10 bases between them. The CDR3 is 15 amino acids. Germline-derived CDR1 and CDR2 are SGHNT and YENEEA. The CDR3 nucleotides read TGTGCCAGCAGCTTAGGGGGGTCGGTCCAAGAGACCCAGTACTTC. Translated, it gives CASSLGGSVQETQYF.

The CDR3 DNA reads TGTGCCAGCAGAAAAACAGGGGGCAACACTGAAGCTTTCTTT. As protein: CASRKTGGNTEAFF. The V gene is TRBV6-4, the J gene TRBJ1-1, with 9 bases fitting TRBD1. The V and J ends lost 6 bases and 2 bases, in that order; junction bases with no gene match: 4. The CDR3 loop spans 14 amino acids. Germline V gene data show CDR1 as MRHNA and CDR2 as SNTAGT.

The chain combines TRBV7-2 with TRBJ1-5; D remains unclear. CDR3 length: 14 residues. The germline V and J ends were trimmed by 6 bases and 4 bases, with 13 bases remaining between them. Per the germline V gene, CDR1 is SGHTA and CDR2 is FQGNSA. DNA of the CDR3: TGTGCCAGCAGTCATAGCGGTCAGAATCAGCCCCAGCATTTT. Amino acid sequence: CASSHSGQNQPQHF. Supplemented by reference TRBV7-2 and TRBJ1-5, the full variable domain reads GAGVSQSPSNKVTEKGKDVELRCDPISGHTALYWYRQSLGQGLEFLIYFQGNSAPDKSGLPSDRFSAERTGGSVSTLTIQRTQQEDSAVYLCASSHSGQNQPQHFGDGTRLSIL.

The rearrangement uses TRBV7-2 and TRBJ2-2; weak D call: TRBD1 (6 bases). V lost 3 bases to trimming and J lost 8 bases, with 10 bases between them. CDR1 is SGHTA, CDR2 FQGNSA, per germline. The CDR3 loop spans 13 amino acids. DNA for the CDR3: TGTGCCAGCAGCTTCACAGGGATTGGGGAGCTGTTTTTT. It yields the protein CASSFTGIGELFF.

This clone was seen once. The genes are TRBV5-5 and TRBJ1-3; possible D gene TRBD1, 6 bases. V lost 4 bases and J lost 0, with 14 bases in between. From germline, CDR1 is SGHKS and CDR2 YYEKEE (reference sequence). The CDR3 spans 16 residues. CDR3 nucleotides: TGTGCCAGCAGCCGGGCCGGACAGACCTCTGGAAACACCATATATTTT. It yields the protein CASSRAGQTSGNTIYF.

J is TRBJ2-7 and V is TRBV27; 9 positions match TRBD1. Looked up from germline, CDR1 is MNHEY and CDR2 is SMNVEV (reference sequence). Trimming at V came to 2 bases and at J to 3 bases, leaving 2 bases not matched to a gene. This CDR3 is built from 14 residues. The CDR3 DNA sequence: TGTGCCAGCAGTTTAGGGACAGGGTTCTACGAGCAGTACTTC. Residues: CASSLGTGFYEQYF.

The chain joins TRBV28 to TRBJ1-5, with no clear D. The germline V and J ends were trimmed by 4 bases and 2 bases, with 12 bases remaining between them. CDR3 size: 15 residues. Germline V gene lookup returns CDR1 MDHEN and CDR2 SYDVKM. The CDR3 is CASSSYGVGNQPQHF. In DNA, the CDR3 is TGTGCCAGCAGTTCCTACGGGGTCGGCAATCAGCCCCAGCATTTT.

V and J are TRBV9 and TRBJ2-3; 8 bases align to TRBD1. Trimming cost V 0 bases and J 4 bases; bases outside gene matches: 4. Germline CDR1 and CDR2: SGDLS and YYNGEE. The CDR3 contains 15 residues. As DNA, the CDR3 is TGTGCCAGCAGCGTAGTGACAGGGGTTCCAGATACGCAGTATTTT. Its protein product is CASSVVTGVPDTQYF. The whole variable domain, filled in from reference TRBV9 and TRBJ2-3, reads DSGVTQTPKHLITATGQRVTLRCSPRSGDLSVYWYQQSLDQGLQFLIQYYNGEERAKGNILERFSAQQFPDLHSELNLSSLELGDSALYFCASSVVTGVPDTQYFGPGTRLTVL.

The genes are TRBV6-5 and TRBJ2-3, with D possibly being TRBD2 (5 bases). The ends were cut back, 6 bases at V and 2 bases at J, with 12 bases in the middle. Germline lookup yields CDR1 MNHEY and CDR2 SVGAGI. This CDR3 is built from 14 residues. CDR3 loop: CASRISVNTDTQYF. The CDR3, as DNA: TGTGCCAGCAGGATTAGCGTCAACACAGATACGCAGTATTTT.

The chain is built from TRBV7-2 and TRBJ2-7; D remains unclear. Germline V lookup: CDR1 SGHTA, CDR2 FQGNSA. The V gene lost 3 bases and the J gene lost 0 bases, with 6 bases spanning the gap. There are 13 residues in the CDR3. The CDR3: CASSFLSSYEQYF. In DNA, the CDR3 is TGTGCCAGCAGCTTTCTTAGCTCCTACGAGCAGTACTTC.

J is TRBJ2-3 and V is TRBV6-5; 8 bases line up with TRBD2. The V gene end was trimmed by 4 bases and the J gene end by 6 bases; junction bases not matched to a gene: 9. The CDR3 spans 15 residues. Germline-derived CDR1 and CDR2 are MNHEY and SVGAGI. CDR3 region: CASSSGLAGWDTQYF. The CDR3 bases are TGTGCCAGCAGTTCTGGGCTAGCGGGTTGGGATACGCAGTATTTT.

The chain links TRBV7-3 to TRBJ2-3, with TRBD2 matching 7 bases. The CDR3 has 14 amino acids. J lost 5 bases, V lost 3 bases, and 5 bases had no gene match. The germline V gene encodes CDR1 SGHTA and CDR2 FQGTGA. The CDR3 loop is CASSLGAGKDTQYF. DNA of the CDR3: TGTGCCAGCAGCTTGGGAGCGGGAAAAGATACGCAGTATTTT. Together with reference TRBV7-3 and TRBJ2-3, the CDR3 gives the full variable domain: GAGVSQTPSNKVTEKGKYVELRCDPISGHTALYWYRQSLGQGPEFLIYFQGTGAADDSGLPNDRFFAVRPEGSVSTLKIQRTERGDSAVYLCASSLGAGKDTQYFGPGTRLTVL.

The chain links TRBV5-1 to TRBJ2-3; 8 bases are a match to TRBD2. Trimming took 4 bases from V and 6 from J; bases not matched to a gene: 10. The length of the CDR3 is 15 residues. Germline V gives CDR1 SGHRS, CDR2 YFSETQ. The CDR3 DNA follows: TGCGCCAGCAGCCCCCCGAGCGGGGGCGGTGATACGCAGTATTTT. Residues: CASSPPSGGGDTQYF.

The chain couples TRBV29-1 to TRBJ2-2, with D hard to call. V lost 7 bases and J 0 bases, leaving 9 bases between the germline ends. The CDR3 extends over 13 amino acids. Germline lookup yields CDR1 SQVTM and CDR2 ANQGSEA. The CDR3 DNA reads as TGCAGCGCTACGCCCGCGAACACCGGGGAGCTGTTTTTT. Protein product: CSATPANTGELFF.

CDR3 region: CASSQDPGGQPQHF. CDR3 coding DNA: TGTGCCAGCAGCCAAGATCCAGGGGGGCAGCCCCAGCATTTT. The chain carries TRBV4-2 and TRBJ1-5, with TRBD1 matching 7 bases. The CDR3 loop spans 14 amino acids. After removal of 0 bases from V and 7 bases from J, the junction contained 3 bases not matched to a gene. Germline V gene data show CDR1 as LGHNA and CDR2 as YNFKEQ.

The chain combines TRBV21-1 with TRBJ2-4; the listed D gene, TRBD2, was not tested against the DNA. TRBV21-1 is designated a pseudogene. The CDR3 is 12 residues long. This chain's CDR3 is CASSKGCGIQYF. For the CDR3, the DNA is TGTGCCAGCAGCAAAGGTTGCGGCATTCAGTACTTC.

The chain joins TRBV19 to TRBJ1-6, with a possible D match to TRBD1 (6 bases). Germline V lookup: CDR1 LNHDA, CDR2 SQIVND (reference sequence). The CDR3 spans 14 residues. V lost 11 bases to trimming and J lost 3 bases, with 14 bases between them. CDR3 nucleotide sequence: TGTGCCGTATCGGGGGCGGTCTATAATTCACCCCTCCACTTT. This translates into CAVSGAVYNSPLHF.

The chain combines TRBV5-1 with TRBJ1-4, with TRBD1 as a possible D gene (6 bases). The germline V gene encodes CDR1 SGHRS and CDR2 YFSETQ. The CDR3 is 14 amino acids. The V end lost 0 bases, the J end lost 5 bases, and 8 bases lay between the germline ends. This CDR3 reads CASSLGGTNEKLFF. The CDR3, as DNA: TGCGCCAGCAGCTTGGGGGGGACAAATGAAAAACTGTTTTTT.